This T cell receptor (beta chain) was recorded in a study of T cell repertoires in cytomegalovirus infection. Across the study: TCR beta signatures that were public indicated CMV infection and matching HLA type.

TCRdb fed the reads into MiXCR, producing one record per CDR3 protein. The table records 370,000 or so distinct CDR3 sequences, about 32% of them present only once. Points on this clonotype: Its target is not known.

Study conclusions and caveats: Identification of carriers of CMV plus the relevant HLA was achieved through cumulative public TCR beta family frequency.

This CDR3 has 15 residues. Trimming shortened V by 1 base and J by 7 bases, and 13 bases separated the two germline ends. CDR1 is SGHTA, CDR2 FQGNSA, per germline. The J gene is TRBJ1-4, the V gene TRBV7-2; tentative D call: TRBD1 (6 bases). This clonotype was obtained from a human donor in good health (CMV status not recorded). Some clones in this sample may be carry-over from other donors' samples. Sequences were derived from cultured PBMCs, sampled from culture after CMV antigen stimulation. The CDR3 region is CASSLGGARSEKLFF. CDR3 sequence (DNA): TGTGCCAGCAGCTTAGGGGGGGCGAGGAGTGAAAAACTGTTTTTT. Combining the CDR3 with reference TRBV7-2 and TRBJ1-4 gives the whole variable domain GAGVSQSPSNKVTEKGKDVELRCDPISGHTALYWYRQSLGQGLEFLIYFQGNSAPDKSGLPSDRFSAERTGGSVSTLTIQRTQQEDSAVYLCASSLGGARSEKLFFGSGTQLSVL.